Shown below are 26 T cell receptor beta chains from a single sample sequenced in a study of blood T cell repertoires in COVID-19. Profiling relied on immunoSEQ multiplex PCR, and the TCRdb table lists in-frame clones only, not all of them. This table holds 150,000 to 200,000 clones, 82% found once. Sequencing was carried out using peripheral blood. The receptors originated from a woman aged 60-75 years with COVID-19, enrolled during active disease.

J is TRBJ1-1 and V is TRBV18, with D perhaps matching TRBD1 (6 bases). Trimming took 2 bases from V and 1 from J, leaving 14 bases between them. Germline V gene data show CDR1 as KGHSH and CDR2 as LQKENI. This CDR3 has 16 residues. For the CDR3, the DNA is TGTGCCAGCTCACCAGGTGCAGGGGTGGGGAACACTGAAGCTTTCTTT. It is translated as CASSPGAGVGNTEAFF. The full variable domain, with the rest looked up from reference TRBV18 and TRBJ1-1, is NAGVMQNPRHLVRRRGQEARLRCSPMKGHSHVYWYRQLPEEGLKFMVYLQKENIIDESGMPKERFSAEFPKEGPSILRIQQVVRGDSAAYFCASSPGAGVGNTEAFFGQGTRLTVV.

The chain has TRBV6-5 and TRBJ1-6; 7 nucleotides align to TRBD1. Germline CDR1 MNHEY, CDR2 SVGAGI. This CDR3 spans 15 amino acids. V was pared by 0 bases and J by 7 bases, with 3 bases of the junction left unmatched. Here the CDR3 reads CASSYSGQQNSPLHF. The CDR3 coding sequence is TGTGCCAGCAGTTACTCGGGACAGCAAAATTCACCCCTCCACTTT.

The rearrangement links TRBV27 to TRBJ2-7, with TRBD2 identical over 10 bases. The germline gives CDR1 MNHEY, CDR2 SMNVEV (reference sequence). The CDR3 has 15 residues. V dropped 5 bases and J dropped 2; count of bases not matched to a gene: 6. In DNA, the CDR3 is TGTGCCAGCAGTGGATCTAGCGGGAGACCCTACGAGCAGTACTTC. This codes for CASSGSSGRPYEQYF.

Written as DNA, the CDR3 is TGTGCCAGCAGGCTAGGAGGGGGCAGGGCGGACACTGAAGCTTTCTTT. It encodes CASRLGGGRADTEAFF. The V gene is TRBV28, the J gene TRBJ1-1; 7 nucleotides match TRBD1. This CDR3 region has 16 residues. Germline CDR1 reads MDHEN; CDR2 reads SYDVKM. After removal of 6 bases from V and 3 bases from J, the junction contained 13 bases not matched to a gene. The full variable domain, its missing parts supplied by reference TRBV28 and TRBJ1-1, is DVKVTQSSRYLVKRTGEKVFLECVQDMDHENMFWYRQDPGLGLRLIYFSYDVKMKEKGDIPEGYSVSREKKERFSLILESASTNQTSMYLCASRLGGGRADTEAFFGQGTRLTVV.

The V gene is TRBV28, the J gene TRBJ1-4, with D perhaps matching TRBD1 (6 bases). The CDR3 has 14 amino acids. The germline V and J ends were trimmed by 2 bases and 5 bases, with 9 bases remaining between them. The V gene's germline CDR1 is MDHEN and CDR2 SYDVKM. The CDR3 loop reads CASSLEGGNEKLFF. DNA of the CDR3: TGTGCCAGCAGTTTAGAGGGGGGGAATGAAAAACTGTTTTTT.

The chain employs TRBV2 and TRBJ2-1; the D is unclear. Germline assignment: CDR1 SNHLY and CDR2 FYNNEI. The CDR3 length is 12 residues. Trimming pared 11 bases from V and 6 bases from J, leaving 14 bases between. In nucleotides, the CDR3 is TGTGCCTCCACCTTGGCTGGCAATGAGCAGTTCTTC. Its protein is CASTLAGNEQFF.

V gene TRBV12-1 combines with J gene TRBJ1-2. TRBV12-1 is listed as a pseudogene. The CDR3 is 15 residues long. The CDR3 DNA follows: TGTGCCAGCAGCTTTGCTAGCGACCTCTCGAGGGGCTACACCTTC. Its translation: CASSFASDLSRGYTF.

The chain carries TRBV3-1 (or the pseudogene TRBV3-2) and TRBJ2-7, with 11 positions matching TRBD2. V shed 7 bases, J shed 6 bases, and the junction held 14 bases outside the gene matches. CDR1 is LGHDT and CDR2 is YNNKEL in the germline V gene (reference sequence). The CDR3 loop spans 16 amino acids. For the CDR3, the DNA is TGTGCCAGCAAATTGGCCGGGACTAGCGGACCTGGCGAGCAGTACTTC. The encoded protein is CASKLAGTSGPGEQYF.

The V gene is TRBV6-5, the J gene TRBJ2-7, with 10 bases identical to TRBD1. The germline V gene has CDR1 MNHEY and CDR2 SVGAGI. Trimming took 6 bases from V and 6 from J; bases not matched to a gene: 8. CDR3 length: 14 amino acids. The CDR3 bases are TGTGCCAGCAGAGGGACAGGGGAGCGGGGCGAGCAGTACTTC. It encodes CASRGTGERGEQYF.

In DNA form, the CDR3 reads TGTGCCAGCAGCCTCCCTCAAGAGACCCAGTACTTC. Translated, it gives CASSLPQETQYF. This rearrangement joins TRBV14 to TRBJ2-5; D remains unclear. This CDR3 contains 12 residues. Germline-derived CDR1 and CDR2 are SGHDN and FVKESK. V lost 4 bases and J lost 2, with 5 bases in between.

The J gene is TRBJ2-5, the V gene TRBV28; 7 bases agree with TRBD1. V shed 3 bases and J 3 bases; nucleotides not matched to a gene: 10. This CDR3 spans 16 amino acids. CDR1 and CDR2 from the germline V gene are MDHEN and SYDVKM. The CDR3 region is CASSFLPKDREETQYF. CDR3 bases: TGTGCCAGCAGTTTCTTACCCAAAGACAGGGAAGAGACCCAGTACTTC.

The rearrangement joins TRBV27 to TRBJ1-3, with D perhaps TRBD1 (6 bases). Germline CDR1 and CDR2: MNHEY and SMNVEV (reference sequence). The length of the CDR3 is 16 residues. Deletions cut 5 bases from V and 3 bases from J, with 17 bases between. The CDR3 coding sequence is TGTGCCAGCAGTACTACAGGGTGGGTCGATGGAAACACCATATATTTT. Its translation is CASSTTGWVDGNTIYF.

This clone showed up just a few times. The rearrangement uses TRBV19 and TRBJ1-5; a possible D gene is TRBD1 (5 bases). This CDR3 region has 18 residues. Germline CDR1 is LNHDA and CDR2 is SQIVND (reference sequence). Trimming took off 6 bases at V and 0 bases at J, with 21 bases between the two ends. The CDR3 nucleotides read TGTGCCAGTAGCCGGGCGACAGAAGGAAGGTATAGCAATCAGCCCCAGCATTTT. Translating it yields CASSRATEGRYSNQPQHF.

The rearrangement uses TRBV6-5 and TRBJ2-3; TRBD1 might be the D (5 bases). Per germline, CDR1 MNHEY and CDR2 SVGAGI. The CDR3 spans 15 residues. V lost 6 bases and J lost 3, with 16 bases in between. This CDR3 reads CASRLNRWRTDTQYF. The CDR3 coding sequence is TGTGCCAGCAGGCTTAACAGGTGGCGGACAGATACGCAGTATTTT.

As DNA, the CDR3 is TGTGCCAGCAGCGGACAGGGGGGATCGACCTATGGCTACACCTTC. It specifies CASSGQGGSTYGYTF. The chain carries TRBV7-2 and TRBJ1-2; 10 bases line up with TRBD1. V shed 5 bases and J 4 bases; nucleotides not matched to a gene: 7. This CDR3 spans 15 amino acids. CDR1 SGHTA and CDR2 FQGNSA come from the germline V gene.

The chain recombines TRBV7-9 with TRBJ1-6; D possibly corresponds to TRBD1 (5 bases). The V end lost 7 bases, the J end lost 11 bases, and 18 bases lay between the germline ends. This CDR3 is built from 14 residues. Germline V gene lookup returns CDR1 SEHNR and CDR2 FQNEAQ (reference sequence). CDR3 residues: CASTVGGAGAPLHF. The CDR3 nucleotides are TGTGCCAGCACCGTCGGAGGGGCTGGGGCACCCCTCCACTTT.

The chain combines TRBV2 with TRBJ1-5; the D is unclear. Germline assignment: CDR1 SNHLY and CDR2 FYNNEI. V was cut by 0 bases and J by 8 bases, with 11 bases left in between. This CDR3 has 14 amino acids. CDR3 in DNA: TGTGCCAGCAGTGAAGCCGGGTTCATAAAGCCCCAGCATTTT. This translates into CASSEAGFIKPQHF.

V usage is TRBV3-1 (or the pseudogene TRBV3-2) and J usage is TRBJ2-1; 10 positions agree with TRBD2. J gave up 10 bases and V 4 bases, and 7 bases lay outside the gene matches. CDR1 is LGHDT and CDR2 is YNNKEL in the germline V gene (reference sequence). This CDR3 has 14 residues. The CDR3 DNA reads TGTGCCAGCAGCCCTAGCGGGGGTTTAGGCGAGCAGTTCTTC. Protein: CASSPSGGLGEQFF.

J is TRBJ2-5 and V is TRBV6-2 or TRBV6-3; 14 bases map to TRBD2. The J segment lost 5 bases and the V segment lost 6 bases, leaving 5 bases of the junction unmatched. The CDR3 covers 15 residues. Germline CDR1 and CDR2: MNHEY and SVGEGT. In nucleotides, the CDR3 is TGTGCCAGCAGCCCGACTAGCGGGGGGGCGGAGACCCAGTACTTC. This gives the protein CASSPTSGGAETQYF.

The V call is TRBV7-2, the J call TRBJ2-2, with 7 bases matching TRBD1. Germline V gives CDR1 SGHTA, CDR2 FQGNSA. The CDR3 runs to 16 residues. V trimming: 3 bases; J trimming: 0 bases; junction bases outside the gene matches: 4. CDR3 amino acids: CASSLVGTANTGELFF. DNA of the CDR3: TGTGCCAGCAGCTTGGTGGGGACAGCGAACACCGGGGAGCTGTTTTTT.

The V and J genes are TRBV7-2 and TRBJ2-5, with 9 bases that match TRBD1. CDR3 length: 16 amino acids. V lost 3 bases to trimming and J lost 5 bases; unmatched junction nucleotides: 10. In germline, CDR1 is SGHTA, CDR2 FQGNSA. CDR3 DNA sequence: TGTGCCAGCAGCTTGACCGGGACAGGGTTGTGGGAGACCCAGTACTTC. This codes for CASSLTGTGLWETQYF.

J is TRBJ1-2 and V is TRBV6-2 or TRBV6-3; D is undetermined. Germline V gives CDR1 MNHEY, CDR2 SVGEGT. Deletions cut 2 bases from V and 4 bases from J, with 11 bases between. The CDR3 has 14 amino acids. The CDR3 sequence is CASSYREGSYGYTF. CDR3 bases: TGTGCCAGCAGTTACCGGGAGGGCAGCTATGGCTACACCTTC.

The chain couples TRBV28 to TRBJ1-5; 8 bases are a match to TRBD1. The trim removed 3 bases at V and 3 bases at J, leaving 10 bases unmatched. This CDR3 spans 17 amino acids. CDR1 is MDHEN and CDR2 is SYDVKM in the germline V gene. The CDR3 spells CASSLPIGQGINQPQHF. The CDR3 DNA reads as TGTGCCAGCAGTTTGCCCATCGGACAGGGCATCAATCAGCCCCAGCATTTT. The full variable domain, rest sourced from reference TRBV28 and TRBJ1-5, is DVKVTQSSRYLVKRTGEKVFLECVQDMDHENMFWYRQDPGLGLRLIYFSYDVKMKEKGDIPEGYSVSREKKERFSLILESASTNQTSMYLCASSLPIGQGINQPQHFGDGTRLSIL.

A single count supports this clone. The CDR3 nucleotides are TGCGCCAGCAGCTTGGCCGGGGGGCCTTCCTACAATGAGCAGTTCTTC. Protein: CASSLAGGPSYNEQFF. The rearrangement joins TRBV5-1 to TRBJ2-1, with D perhaps TRBD2 (7 bases). V was trimmed by 0 bases and J by 1 base, leaving 11 bases between them. The CDR3 runs to 16 residues. CDR1 and CDR2 (germline): SGHRS, YFSETQ.

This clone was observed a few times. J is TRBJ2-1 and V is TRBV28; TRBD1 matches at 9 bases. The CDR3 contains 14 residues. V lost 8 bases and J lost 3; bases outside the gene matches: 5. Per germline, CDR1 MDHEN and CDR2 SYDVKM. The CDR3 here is CASLTGGGYNEQFF. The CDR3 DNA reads TGTGCCAGCCTAACAGGGGGCGGCTACAATGAGCAGTTCTTC.

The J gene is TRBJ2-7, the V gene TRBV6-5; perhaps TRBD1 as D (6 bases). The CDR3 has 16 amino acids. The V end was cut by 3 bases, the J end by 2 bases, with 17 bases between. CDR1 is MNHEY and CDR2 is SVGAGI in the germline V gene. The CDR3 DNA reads TGTGCCAGCAGTTATCTCCGGCAGGGGCTGACCTACGAGCAGTACGTC. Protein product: CASSYLRQGLTYEQYV.